This T cell receptor (beta chain) was found in a study of siplizumab effects on memory and regulatory T cells. Findings and limits, study-wide: Proliferating Tregs taken from siplizumab cultures were not shown to have a confirmed suppressive function.

Concerning this clone: Antigen: not known.

TCRdb keeps only in-frame clones here, not all; method: immunoSEQ multiplex PCR. This table holds approximately 97,000 clones, roughly 90% found once. The CDR3 extends over 15 amino acids. V was clipped by 6 bases and J by 6 bases; unmatched bases: 10. Germline V lookup: CDR1 MNHEY, CDR2 SVGAGI. What was sequenced was CD4+ T cells sorted from blood. This chain uses TRBV6-5 with TRBJ1-5; 8 bases are a match to TRBD1. This sequence originates from a human donor in good health. The CDR3: CASSRQGRVGQPQHF. CDR3 coding DNA: TGTGCCAGCAGCCGACAGGGGCGGGTTGGTCAGCCCCAGCATTTT.